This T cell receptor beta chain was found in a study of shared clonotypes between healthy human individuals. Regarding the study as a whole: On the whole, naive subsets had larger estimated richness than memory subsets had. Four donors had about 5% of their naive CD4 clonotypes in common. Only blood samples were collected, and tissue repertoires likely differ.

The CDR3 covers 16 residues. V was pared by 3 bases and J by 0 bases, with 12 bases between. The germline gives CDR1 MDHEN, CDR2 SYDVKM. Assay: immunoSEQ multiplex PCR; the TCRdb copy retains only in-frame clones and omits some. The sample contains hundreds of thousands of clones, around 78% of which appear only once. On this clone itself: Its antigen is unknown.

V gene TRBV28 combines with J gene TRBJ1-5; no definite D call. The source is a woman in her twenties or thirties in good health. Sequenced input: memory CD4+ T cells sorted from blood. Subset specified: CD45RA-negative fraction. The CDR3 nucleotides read TGTGCCAGCAGTTTCGGGCACTCTTATAGCAATCAGCCCCAGCATTTT. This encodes CASSFGHSYSNQPQHF.